Listed here is a single T cell receptor (beta chain). Methods used by the authors: From reference gene primer amplification, estimates of nucleated cell counts were derived. The method was immunoSEQ multiplex PCR; TCRdb's version includes in-frame clones alone and lacks a portion of them. V, J and clone size are those of that table, while D and trimming were read from the DNA. Of about 200,000 clones in the sample, about 90% were seen once. The record originates from a study of blood T cell repertoires in COVID-19. Overall study: COVID-19 samples collected from the United States, Italy and Spain covered acute and convalescent phases. The analysed material was cDNA or gDNA that came from T cells, B-cell-depleted T cells, or PBMCs.

The source material was peripheral blood. The sequence derives from a young man with acute or convalescent COVID-19.

CDR3 sequence (DNA): TGCGCCAGCAGCTACACCAAAGACAATGAGCAGTTCTTC. It encodes CASSYTKDNEQFF. The rearrangement uses TRBV5-1 and TRBJ2-1; D gene unclear. This CDR3 spans 13 amino acids. The V gene's germline CDR1 is SGHRS and CDR2 YFSETQ. Trimming stripped 3 bases from V and 5 bases from J, with 9 bases between.